Presented here are 11 T cell receptor beta chains from one specimen sequenced in a study of blood T cell repertoires in COVID-19. The method was immunoSEQ multiplex PCR; TCRdb's version includes in-frame clones alone and lacks a portion of them. The sample shows 300,000 to 350,000 clones, about 91% of them seen only once. Source material: peripheral blood. These TCRs come from a woman aged 30 to 39 with COVID-19, enrolled during active disease.

The chain joins TRBV15 to TRBJ1-4; 7 nucleotides agree with TRBD1. V lost 0 bases to trimming and J lost 11 bases; unmatched junction nucleotides: 9. CDR1 is LNHNV and CDR2 is YYDKDF in the germline V gene (reference sequence). The CDR3 is 15 residues long. The CDR3 nucleotides are TGTGCCACCAGCAGAGATAACGGCCAGGGGGAGAAACTGTTTTTT. This sequence encodes CATSRDNGQGEKLFF.

As for this clone: This same CDR3 is encoded by further DNA sequences in the sample. The chain has TRBV7-8 and TRBJ2-5; weak D call: TRBD2 (5 bases). The CDR3 is 13 amino acids. V was pared by 1 base and J by 5 bases, with 8 bases between. Germline CDR1 and CDR2: SGHVS and FQNEAQ. In nucleotides, the CDR3 is TGTGCCAGCAGCTTAGGAGGGCGCGAGACCCAGTACTTC. It yields the protein CASSLGGRETQYF.

The chain is built from TRBV7-9 and TRBJ1-3; D is uncertain. Per the germline V gene, CDR1 is SEHNR and CDR2 is FQNEAQ (reference sequence). Trimming stripped 11 bases from V and 4 bases from J, with 15 bases between. CDR3 length: 13 amino acids. The chain's CDR3 is CAGRGDTGNTIYF. The DNA for the CDR3 is TGTGCCGGACGCGGGGATACAGGAAACACCATATATTTT. Together with reference TRBV7-9 and TRBJ1-3, the CDR3 gives the full variable domain: DTGVSQNPRHKITKRGQNVTFRCDPISEHNRLYWYRQTLGQGPEFLTYFQNEAQLEKSRLLSDRFSAERPKGSFSTLEIQRTEQGDSAMYLCAGRGDTGNTIYFGEGSWLTVV.

The chain uses TRBV27 and TRBJ1-4; 7 bases are a match to TRBD1. Trimming took 5 bases from V and 0 from J; bases not matched to a gene: 12. Germline lookup yields CDR1 MNHEY and CDR2 SMNVEV (reference sequence). This CDR3 is 18 amino acids long. CDR3 region: CASSPSGTAIATNEKLFF. In DNA, the CDR3 is TGTGCCAGCAGTCCATCCGGGACAGCAATTGCAACTAATGAAAAACTGTTTTTT.

The chain has TRBV7-9 and TRBJ2-5, with 12 positions matching TRBD2. The CDR3 consists of 17 residues. The germline V gene encodes CDR1 SEHNR and CDR2 FQNEAQ (reference sequence). Trimming removed 4 bases from V and 0 bases from J; junction bases left unmatched: 6. The CDR3 DNA reads TGTGCCAGCAGCTCGGGACTAGCGGGCGATAACCAAGAGACCCAGTACTTC. Encoded protein: CASSSGLAGDNQETQYF.

This chain uses TRBV6-5 with TRBJ1-5; 8 bases agree with TRBD1. Germline V lookup: CDR1 MNHEY, CDR2 SVGAGI. The V segment lost 5 bases and the J segment 2 bases; nucleotides outside the gene matches: 2. The CDR3 covers 14 residues. Here the CDR3 DNA reads TGTGCCAGCAGTACAGGGGGACGCAATCAGCCCCAGCATTTT. Translating gives CASSTGGRNQPQHF.

This clone was counted once. This chain joins TRBV11-3 and TRBJ1-2, with D possibly matching TRBD1 (6 bases). The ends were cut back, 3 bases at V and 6 bases at J, with 11 bases in the middle. Germline V gene lookup returns CDR1 SGHNT and CDR2 YENEEA. The CDR3 totals 13 residues. The DNA for the CDR3 is TGTGCCAGCAGCTTTGGGACAAAGAATGGCTACACCTTC. Translating it yields CASSFGTKNGYTF.

The rearrangement links TRBV6-2 or TRBV6-3 to TRBJ2-1, with D perhaps matching TRBD1 (6 bases). CDR1 is MNHEY, CDR2 SVGEGT, per germline. CDR3 length equals 15 residues. The V end was cut by 5 bases, the J end by 1 base, with 12 bases between. The chain's CDR3 is CASSPRDTSYNEQFF. The DNA of the CDR3 is TGTGCCAGCAGTCCACGGGACACATCCTACAATGAGCAGTTCTTC.

This chain uses TRBV20-1 with TRBJ2-5; a possible D gene is TRBD2 (6 bases). Trimming cost V 3 bases and J 5 bases, with 10 bases left between them. The CDR3 runs to 12 residues. The germline V gene has CDR1 DFQATT and CDR2 SNEGSKA (reference sequence). CDR3 nucleotide sequence: TGCAGTGCTAGTCAGGGAGGCGAGACCCAGTACTTC. Translating gives CSASQGGETQYF.

CDR3 loop: CASSEDSGAPRPQHF. The CDR3, as DNA: TGTGCCAGCAGTGAGGACTCAGGGGCTCCACGGCCCCAGCATTTT. The chain is built from TRBV2 and TRBJ1-5, with D maybe TRBD1 (6 bases). The V end lost 3 bases, the J end lost 9 bases, and 18 bases lay between the germline ends. There are 15 residues in the CDR3. The germline gives CDR1 SNHLY, CDR2 FYNNEI. Drawing the rest from reference TRBV2 and TRBJ1-5, the complete variable domain is EPEVTQTPSHQVTQMGQEVILRCVPISNHLYFYWYRQILGQKVEFLVSFYNNEISEKSEIFDDQFSVERPDGSNFTLKIRSTKLEDSAMYFCASSEDSGAPRPQHFGDGTRLSIL.

The chain links TRBV5-4 to TRBJ1-2; D unresolved. V was cut by 3 bases and J by 2 bases, with 8 bases left in between. The CDR3 loop spans 13 amino acids. Germline values: CDR1 SGHNT, CDR2 YYREEE (reference sequence). The CDR3 DNA sequence: TGTGCCAGCAGCTCTGGCCCGAACTATGGCTACACCTTC. Protein: CASSSGPNYGYTF.